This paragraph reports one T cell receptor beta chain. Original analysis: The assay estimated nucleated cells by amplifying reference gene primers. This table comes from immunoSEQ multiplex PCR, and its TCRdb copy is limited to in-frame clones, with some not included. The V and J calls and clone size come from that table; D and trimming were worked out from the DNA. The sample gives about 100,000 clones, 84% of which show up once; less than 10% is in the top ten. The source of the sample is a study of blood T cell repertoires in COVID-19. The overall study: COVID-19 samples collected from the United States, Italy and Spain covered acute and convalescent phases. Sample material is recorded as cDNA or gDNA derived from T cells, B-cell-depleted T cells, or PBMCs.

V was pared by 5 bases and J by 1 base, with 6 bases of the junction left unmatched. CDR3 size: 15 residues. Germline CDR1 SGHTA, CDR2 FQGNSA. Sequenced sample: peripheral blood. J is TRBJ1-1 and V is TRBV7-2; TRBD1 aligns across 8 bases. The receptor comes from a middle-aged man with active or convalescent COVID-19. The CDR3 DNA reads TGTGCCAGCAGCCCGGCCGGGACAGGGAACACTGAAGCTTTCTTT. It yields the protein CASSPAGTGNTEAFF.